Each of the 32 T cell receptor beta chains below was sequenced from the same sample in a study of chemoradiotherapy in HPV16-positive cancers. The method was immunoSEQ multiplex PCR; TCRdb's version includes in-frame clones alone and lacks a portion of them. This sample carries 55,000 to 85,000 clones, roughly 86% of them seen once, and the ten largest clones take more than 3.5%. The sequenced sample was blood, obtained from a patient who underwent chemoradiotherapy. The receptors shown here come from a human donor with HPV-associated anogenital cancer.

V is TRBV4-2 and J is TRBJ2-5; weak D call: TRBD2 (6 bases). Deletions cut 5 bases from V and 5 bases from J, with 12 bases between. Germline CDR1 and CDR2: LGHNA and YNFKEQ. CDR3 size: 13 residues. CDR3 DNA sequence: TGTGCCAGCAGCGAACCTACTAGCGAGACCCAGTACTTC. This codes for CASSEPTSETQYF.

The chain uses TRBV7-2 and TRBJ1-2, with 7 nucleotides matching TRBD1. Per the germline V gene, CDR1 is SGHTA and CDR2 is FQGNSA. V lost 4 bases, J lost 4 bases, and 3 bases stayed unmatched. The CDR3 loop spans 13 amino acids. CDR3 DNA sequence: TGTGCCAGCAGCTGGGACAGAGTCTATGGCTACACCTTC. Amino acid sequence: CASSWDRVYGYTF.

The chain has TRBV6-5 and TRBJ1-5, with D hard to call. CDR3 size: 14 residues. The V gene lost 7 bases and the J gene lost 4 bases, with 14 bases spanning the gap. Germline CDR1 and CDR2: MNHEY and SVGAGI. The CDR3 loop reads CASMDQGQNQPQHF. The CDR3 DNA reads as TGTGCCAGCATGGACCAAGGGCAGAATCAGCCCCAGCATTTT.

The chain carries TRBV9 and TRBJ1-1; D perhaps matches TRBD1 (5 bases). The V gene lost 4 bases and the J gene lost 11 bases, with 15 bases spanning the gap. The CDR3 contains 12 residues. Germline V gene sequence: CDR1 SGDLS, CDR2 YYNGEE. CDR3 in DNA: TGTGCCAGCAGCACCACGGGGCGCGAGGCTTTCTTT. This encodes CASSTTGREAFF.

This rearrangement joins TRBV28 to TRBJ1-2, with D perhaps matching TRBD1 (6 bases). The CDR3 length is 13 residues. V lost 11 bases and J lost 3, with 16 bases in between. Germline CDR1 and CDR2: MDHEN and SYDVKM. The CDR3 protein is CAVLKGVDYGYTF. As DNA, the CDR3 is TGTGCCGTGCTTAAGGGGGTTGACTATGGCTACACCTTC.

The chain has TRBV2 and TRBJ2-1; weak D call: TRBD2 (7 bases). The CDR3 length is 16 residues. Germline-derived CDR1 and CDR2 are SNHLY and FYNNEI. V lost 8 bases, J lost 7 bases, and 24 bases lay in between. The CDR3 loop is CASQIVGGAVTNEQFF. As DNA, the CDR3 is TGTGCCAGCCAGATTGTAGGGGGGGCGGTAACAAATGAGCAGTTCTTC. The variable domain in full, with the rest retrieved from reference TRBV2 and TRBJ2-1, is EPEVTQTPSHQVTQMGQEVILRCVPISNHLYFYWYRQILGQKVEFLVSFYNNEISEKSEIFDDQFSVERPDGSNFTLKIRSTKLEDSAMYFCASQIVGGAVTNEQFFGPGTRLTVL.

In its sample, this clone was seen once. This rearrangement joins TRBV28 to TRBJ2-7; weak D call: TRBD1 (5 bases). The CDR3 runs to 15 residues. Trimming pared 8 bases from V and 0 bases from J, leaving 17 bases between. Germline V gene sequence: CDR1 MDHEN, CDR2 SYDVKM. Written as DNA, the CDR3 is TGTGCCAGCGGACCCAGGGCCAGGAGCTCCTACGAGCAGTACTTC. Its translation is CASGPRARSSYEQYF.

V and J are TRBV10-2 and TRBJ2-1; 8 bases are shared with TRBD2. CDR3 length: 15 residues. Germline trimming cut 2 bases from V and 2 bases from J; bases unmatched to any gene: 2. Per the germline V gene, CDR1 is WSHSY and CDR2 is SAAADI. The CDR3 sequence: CASSEIAGTYNEQFF. CDR3 nucleotides: TGCGCCAGCAGTGAGATAGCGGGGACCTACAATGAGCAGTTCTTC.

As for this clone: The same CDR3 arises from other DNA sequences in this sample as well. The V gene is TRBV27, the J gene TRBJ1-1; D unclear. Germline V lookup: CDR1 MNHEY, CDR2 SMNVEV (reference sequence). V lost 0 bases, J lost 5 bases, and 7 bases lay in between. This CDR3 spans 13 amino acids. The CDR3 is CASSLSVGTEAFF. For the CDR3, the DNA is TGTGCCAGCAGTTTATCGGTGGGGACTGAAGCTTTCTTT.

There are a few counts of this clone. V is TRBV2 and J is TRBJ1-1, with D unresolved. V lost 6 bases to trimming and J lost 5 bases, with 7 bases between them. Germline V CDR1 and CDR2: SNHLY, FYNNEI. This CDR3 has 11 residues. For the CDR3, the DNA is TGTGCCAGCAGATTGCGTACTGAAGCTTTCTTT. The encoded protein is CASRLRTEAFF.

CDR3 nucleotide sequence: TGTGCCAGCAGGAGGCAGGGATCCTACAATGAGCAGTTCTTC. Translating gives CASRRQGSYNEQFF. This rearrangement joins TRBV2 to TRBJ2-1; possible D gene TRBD1, 5 bases. V lost 6 bases, J lost 1 base, and 10 bases lay in between. Germline values: CDR1 SNHLY, CDR2 FYNNEI. The length of the CDR3 is 14 residues.

The chain links TRBV14 to TRBJ2-6, with TRBD1 matching over 11 bases. Germline-derived CDR1 and CDR2 are SGHDN and FVKESK. The trim removed 4 bases at V and 2 bases at J, leaving 10 bases unmatched. The CDR3 is made up of 19 amino acids. The CDR3 sequence is CASSPNRGQGAAGANVLTF. The CDR3 DNA follows: TGTGCCAGCAGCCCCAATAGAGGACAGGGGGCGGCTGGGGCCAACGTCCTGACTTTC.

The V gene is TRBV28, the J gene TRBJ1-2; 9 bases are shared with TRBD1. The CDR3 has 13 amino acids. Germline V gene data show CDR1 as MDHEN and CDR2 as SYDVKM. V lost 6 bases and J lost 3; bases outside the gene matches: 2. The CDR3 region is CASRQGADYGYTF. DNA for the CDR3: TGTGCCAGCAGACAGGGGGCGGACTATGGCTACACCTTC.

The chain carries TRBV5-6 and TRBJ1-1; D may be TRBD1 (6 bases). Germline values: CDR1 SGHDT, CDR2 YYEEEE. V lost 1 base and J 2 bases, leaving 15 bases between the germline ends. This CDR3 is 16 amino acids long. The CDR3 sequence is CASSLITAGANTEAFF. Written as DNA, the CDR3 is TGTGCCAGCAGCTTGATAACTGCGGGGGCCAACACTGAAGCTTTCTTT.

The rearrangement uses TRBV19 and TRBJ2-1; weak D call: TRBD2 (6 bases). This CDR3 has 13 amino acids. With 5 bases removed from V and 13 bases from J, the gap between germline ends came to 18 bases. Germline V gene lookup returns CDR1 LNHDA and CDR2 SQIVND (reference sequence). CDR3 protein: CASSSAGTPTQFF. In nucleotides, the CDR3 is TGTGCCAGTAGTTCGGCCGGGACTCCAACCCAGTTCTTC.

This clone was observed a single time. V is TRBV28 and J is TRBJ1-5; D may be TRBD1 (5 bases). V lost 5 bases to trimming and J lost 2 bases, with 13 bases between them. Germline V CDR1 and CDR2: MDHEN, SYDVKM. The CDR3 spans 15 residues. The CDR3 DNA follows: TGTGCCAGCAGTACGCCGGGGCTAGGCAATCAGCCCCAGCATTTT. Translating gives CASSTPGLGNQPQHF.

This rearrangement joins TRBV5-1 to TRBJ1-3; 7 bases agree with TRBD1. In germline, CDR1 is SGHRS, CDR2 YFSETQ. The CDR3 is 13 residues long. The J segment lost 7 bases and the V segment lost 0 bases, leaving 1 base of the junction unmatched. In nucleotides, the CDR3 is TGCGCCAGCAGCTTGGGGGACAGCAACACCATATATTTT. This sequence encodes CASSLGDSNTIYF.

Comment on this clone: Germline and junction disagree at one end, which may indicate a read error. The chain recombines TRBV2 with TRBJ1-5, with D uncertain. The CDR3 extends over 16 amino acids. Germline V gene lookup returns CDR1 SNHLY and CDR2 FYNNEI. CDR3 sequence reads: CASSEVSTPLNQPQHF. The CDR3 nucleotides read TGTGCCAGCAGCGAAGTGTCTACCCCACTCAATCAGCCCCAGCATTTT.

V gene TRBV6-1 combines with J gene TRBJ1-1; D is ambiguous. The CDR3 contains 12 residues. Trimming took off 0 bases at V and 11 bases at J, with 10 bases between the two ends. Germline CDR1 MNHNS, CDR2 SASEGT. The chain's CDR3 is CASSEAPLDAFF. CDR3 DNA sequence: TGTGCCAGCAGTGAAGCGCCCCTAGATGCTTTCTTT.

This rearrangement joins TRBV5-4 to TRBJ2-3, with unresolved D. Germline V CDR1 and CDR2: SGHNT, YYREEE (reference sequence). Trimming left V 2 bases short and J 3 bases short, with 7 bases between. CDR3 length: 13 amino acids. The CDR3 reads CASSFPRTDTQYF. The CDR3 DNA follows: TGTGCCAGCAGCTTCCCAAGGACAGATACGCAGTATTTT.

This clone turned up a few times. This sequence joins TRBV15 and TRBJ1-6, with D tentatively TRBD1 (5 bases). There are 15 residues in the CDR3. V was trimmed by 1 base and J by 9 bases, leaving 13 bases between them. The germline CDR1 and CDR2 sequences are LNHNV and YYDKDF (reference sequence). The CDR3 bases are TGTGCCACCAGCAGAGGAAGCAGGGACGGTTCACCCCTCCACTTT. It yields the protein CATSRGSRDGSPLHF.

CDR3 in amino acids: CASSVFSEQDAFF. The CDR3 region has the DNA TGTGCCAGCAGTGTCTTCTCTGAGCAGGACGCTTTCTTT. This chain uses TRBV27 with TRBJ1-1; the D is unclear. Deletions cut 5 bases from V and 11 bases from J, with 18 bases between. CDR3 size: 13 residues. Germline CDR1 is MNHEY and CDR2 is SMNVEV (reference sequence).

This sequence joins TRBV5-1 and TRBJ2-1, with a tentative D call TRBD2 (5 bases). The CDR3 runs to 13 residues. Trimming took off 7 bases at V and 6 bases at J, with 14 bases between the two ends. Germline V lookup: CDR1 SGHRS, CDR2 YFSETQ. The CDR3 DNA is TGCGCCAGCGTCGAGGGTTTGGGCAATGAGCAGTTCTTC. Its protein is CASVEGLGNEQFF.

The V and J genes are TRBV5-1 and TRBJ2-5; 9 bases agree with TRBD2. The end of the DNA is better explained by TRBJ2-7, so the J call may be wrong. CDR3 size: 15 residues. The V gene's germline CDR1 is SGHRS and CDR2 YFSETQ. DNA of the CDR3: TGCGCCAGCAGCTTGGTTAGCGGGAGTACCTACGAGCAGTACTTC. Protein sequence: CASSLVSGSTYEQYF.

CDR3 protein: CASSRLGQGVSTDTQYF. The CDR3 bases are TGTGCCAGTAGTCGCCTAGGGCAGGGGGTTAGCACAGATACGCAGTATTTT. The rearrangement uses TRBV19 and TRBJ2-3; 7 bases agree with TRBD1. Per germline, CDR1 LNHDA and CDR2 SQIVND (reference sequence). Trimming removed 5 bases from V and 0 bases from J; junction bases left unmatched: 11. The CDR3 is made up of 17 amino acids. The full variable domain, completed using reference TRBV19 and TRBJ2-3, is DGGITQSPKYLFRKEGQNVTLSCEQNLNHDAMYWYRQDPGQGLRLIYYSQIVNDFQKGDIAEGYSVSREKKESFPLTVTSAQKNPTAFYLCASSRLGQGVSTDTQYFGPGTRLTVL.

This clone occurred a few times. J is TRBJ2-7 and V is TRBV27; TRBD1 aligns across 9 bases. The ends lost 4 bases at V and 6 bases at J; junction bases unmatched: 13. This CDR3 is built from 16 residues. Germline-derived CDR1 and CDR2 are MNHEY and SMNVEV (reference sequence). This chain's CDR3 is CASSSTENRGPGEQYF. CDR3 bases: TGTGCCAGCAGTTCGACGGAGAACAGGGGGCCGGGCGAGCAGTACTTC.

This clone has just one count. This sequence joins TRBV5-1 and TRBJ1-1; 10 nucleotides agree with TRBD1. Germline V gene sequence: CDR1 SGHRS, CDR2 YFSETQ. The CDR3 has 14 residues. J gave up 4 bases and V 4 bases, and 4 bases lay outside the gene matches. In DNA form, the CDR3 reads TGCGCCAGCAGCCCCGGGACAGGGGCCACTGAAGCTTTCTTT. Encoded protein: CASSPGTGATEAFF.

The chain has TRBV9 and TRBJ1-1; 7 bases fit TRBD1. This CDR3 is 16 amino acids long. The junction had 6 bases not matched to a gene; V was cut back by 0 bases and J by 1 base. Germline V gene lookup returns CDR1 SGDLS and CDR2 YYNGEE. CDR3 sequence reads: CASSVAPDRRNTEAFF. Here the CDR3 DNA reads TGTGCCAGCAGCGTAGCCCCGGACAGGAGGAACACTGAAGCTTTCTTT.

This chain connects TRBV5-1 to TRBJ2-1; TRBD2 matches at 7 bases. Germline V lookup: CDR1 SGHRS, CDR2 YFSETQ. After removal of 0 bases from V and 4 bases from J, the junction contained 13 bases not matched to a gene. The CDR3 length is 18 residues. The CDR3 DNA sequence: TGCGCCAGCAGCTTGGTATCGTTAGCGGGCCTCTCATACAATGAGCAGTTCTTC. Protein product: CASSLVSLAGLSYNEQFF.

The chain recombines TRBV11-3 with TRBJ2-1, with 12 nucleotides matching TRBD2. Germline-derived CDR1 and CDR2 are SGHNT and YENEEA. Trimming cost V 5 bases and J 3 bases; bases outside gene matches: 5. The CDR3 consists of 16 residues. The CDR3 is CASSGQGLAGYNEQFF. The CDR3 DNA sequence: TGTGCCAGCAGCGGGCAGGGACTAGCGGGCTACAATGAGCAGTTCTTC.

CDR3 loop: CASGETQYF. The CDR3 DNA reads as TGTGCCAGCGGAGAGACCCAGTACTTC. The rearrangement joins TRBV6-1 to TRBJ2-5; D call uncertain. Trimming removed 8 bases from V and 4 bases from J, with 2 bases in between. This CDR3 region has 9 residues. Germline lookup yields CDR1 MNHNS and CDR2 SASEGT.

The V gene is TRBV9, the J gene TRBJ2-2; perhaps D is TRBD1 or TRBD2 (5 bases each). This CDR3 is built from 15 residues. Germline V gene sequence: CDR1 SGDLS, CDR2 YYNGEE. Trimming removed 4 bases at V and 6 bases at J, with 16 bases between. In nucleotides, the CDR3 is TGTGCCAGCAGCTCCGGGGCAGCCGTACCCGGGGAGCTGTTTTTT. As protein: CASSSGAAVPGELFF.